The 14 T cell receptor beta chains listed next were all sequenced from one sample in a study of OX40 agonist ivuxolimab in advanced cancers. The table came from immunoSEQ multiplex PCR; TCRdb's copy has only in-frame clones and leaves some out. The profile shows around 100,000 clones, about nine tenths of them singletons. Sequences were derived from CD4+ or CD8+ T cells sorted from blood, sampled in a trial of the OX40 agonist ivuxolimab. Every receptor here comes from an adult with an advanced solid tumor such as melanoma, head and neck, liver or kidney cancer.

The V gene is TRBV7-9, the J gene TRBJ1-6; 8 bases line up with TRBD1. The CDR3 runs 14 residues. J lost 8 bases, V lost 1 base, and 1 base had no gene match. Per the germline V gene, CDR1 is SEHNR and CDR2 is FQNEAQ (reference sequence). The CDR3 here is CASSLVQGDSPLHF. DNA for the CDR3: TGTGCCAGCAGCTTAGTACAGGGGGATTCACCCCTCCACTTT.

J is TRBJ2-3 and V is TRBV4-1; 9 bases line up with TRBD1. V lost 2 bases and J lost 5; bases outside the gene matches: 14. The germline gives CDR1 MGHRA, CDR2 YSYEKL. CDR3 length: 18 residues. The DNA of the CDR3 is TGCGCCAGCAGCCAACAACCTGCCCCGGGACAGGGTGGAGATACGCAGTATTTT. Its translation is CASSQQPAPGQGGDTQYF.

This clone came up once. The chain couples TRBV5-6 to TRBJ1-2; TRBD1 is a possible D gene (5 bases). The V end was cut by 4 bases, the J end by 8 bases, with 27 bases between. The CDR3 totals 17 residues. Germline V gene lookup returns CDR1 SGHDT and CDR2 YYEEEE. The CDR3 DNA sequence: TGTGCCAGCAGCCTAGGCACAGGAGCCTTAAACTTGGGCGGCTACACCTTC. It encodes CASSLGTGALNLGGYTF.

The rearrangement joins TRBV5-1 to TRBJ2-1, with a tentative D call TRBD2 (5 bases). Trimming removed 4 bases from V and 8 bases from J, with 10 bases in between. Germline loops: CDR1 SGHRS, CDR2 YFSETQ. The CDR3 covers 12 residues. The CDR3, as DNA: TGCGCCAGCAGCACCGGACTTGATGAGCAGTTCTTC. It encodes CASSTGLDEQFF.

The genes are TRBV6-1 and TRBJ2-2; D is unresolved. Trimming took 4 bases from V and 1 from J, leaving 7 bases between them. CDR1 is MNHNS and CDR2 is SASEGT in the germline V gene. The CDR3 has 14 amino acids. The CDR3 bases are TGTGCCAGCAGTGTAAGTCGGAACACCGGGGAGCTGTTTTTT. Residues: CASSVSRNTGELFF.

This clone is medium-sized within its sample. The J gene is TRBJ1-1, the V gene TRBV5-1; 7 positions match TRBD1. CDR3 size: 16 residues. V lost 4 bases to trimming and J lost 0 bases; unmatched junction nucleotides: 9. Germline V gene data show CDR1 as SGHRS and CDR2 as YFSETQ. The CDR3 region has the DNA TGCGCCAGCAGCCGGGCCGGGACAGCTTTGAACACTGAAGCTTTCTTT. Translation gives CASSRAGTALNTEAFF.

The chain is built from TRBV11-2 and TRBJ2-7, with TRBD2 matching over 10 bases. Germline V CDR1 and CDR2: SGHAT, FQNNGV. The CDR3 contains 15 residues. V was pared by 3 bases and J by 2 bases, with 4 bases of the junction left unmatched. The CDR3 sequence is CASSFGLAEAYEQYF. CDR3 DNA: TGTGCCAGCAGCTTTGGACTAGCGGAAGCCTACGAGCAGTACTTC.

In this sample, this clone turned up a few times. The chain joins TRBV19 to TRBJ1-2, with D possibly TRBD1 on 5 matching bases. Germline CDR1 reads LNHDA; CDR2 reads SQIVND (reference sequence). V lost 11 bases to trimming and J lost 3 bases, with 13 bases between them. The CDR3 consists of 12 residues. Here the CDR3 reads CASRDADYGYTF. The CDR3 coding sequence is TGTGCCTCAAGGGACGCCGACTATGGCTACACCTTC.

The sample holds a few counts of this clone. The chain employs TRBV18 and TRBJ1-6; possible D gene TRBD1, 5 bases. Germline V gives CDR1 KGHSH, CDR2 LQKENI. The length of the CDR3 is 14 residues. The ends were cut back, 3 bases at V and 8 bases at J, with 11 bases in the middle. CDR3 nucleotides: TGTGCCAGCTCACCGAGCAGGGCTGATTCACCCCTCCACTTT. Translated: CASSPSRADSPLHF.

The count of this clone is one. This chain connects TRBV18 to TRBJ1-4, with no clear D. V was trimmed by 1 base and J by 8 bases, leaving 14 bases between them. Germline lookup yields CDR1 KGHSH and CDR2 LQKENI. The CDR3 runs to 15 residues. CDR3 residues: CASSPRRERDEKLFF. The CDR3 DNA reads TGTGCCAGCTCACCACGAAGGGAAAGAGACGAAAAACTGTTTTTT.

This sequence joins TRBV7-2 and TRBJ1-2; D unresolved. Germline loops: CDR1 SGHTA, CDR2 FQGNSA. V was clipped by 1 base and J by 7 bases, with 10 bases between them. The CDR3 totals 13 residues. The DNA for the CDR3 is TGTGCCAGCAGCTTAGGGCCTTCCAGTGGCTACACCTTC. Amino acid sequence: CASSLGPSSGYTF. Full variable domain (rest looked up from reference TRBV7-2 and TRBJ1-2): GAGVSQSPSNKVTEKGKDVELRCDPISGHTALYWYRQSLGQGLEFLIYFQGNSAPDKSGLPSDRFSAERTGGSVSTLTIQRTQQEDSAVYLCASSLGPSSGYTFGSGTRLTVV.

The chain carries TRBV7-3 and TRBJ2-3; tentative D call: TRBD1 (6 bases). This CDR3 has 17 residues. V lost 4 bases and J lost 3, with 20 bases in between. CDR1 and CDR2 from the germline V gene are SGHTA and FQGTGA. DNA of the CDR3: TGTGCCAGCAGCTCCCGGCCAGGAAAGGGGGTGACAGATACGCAGTATTTT. It yields the protein CASSSRPGKGVTDTQYF.

This chain joins TRBV18 and TRBJ1-4; the match to TRBD1 covers 8 bases. CDR1 and CDR2 (germline): KGHSH, LQKENI. V trimming: 3 bases; J trimming: 6 bases; junction bases outside the gene matches: 6. This CDR3 is 15 amino acids long. CDR3 amino acids: CASSPTTGDYEKLFF. CDR3 DNA sequence: TGTGCCAGCTCACCGACGACAGGGGATTATGAAAAACTGTTTTTT.

The V call is TRBV11-3, the J call TRBJ1-1; D is undetermined. The CDR3 runs to 13 residues. V lost 2 bases and J lost 0, with 4 bases in between. Looked up from germline, CDR1 is SGHNT and CDR2 is YENEEA. DNA of the CDR3: TGTGCCAGCAGCTTATCGGTGAACACTGAAGCTTTCTTT. Amino acid sequence: CASSLSVNTEAFF.